Below, one T cell receptor beta chain is given with its context. The clone's antigen remains unknown. No much larger clonotype is one base removed from it; base qualities were not supplied. Ficoll-Paque density gradient centrifugation was used to isolate PBMCs. V is pruned by 2 bases and J by 2 bases, leaving 4 bases of the junction without a gene match. From its cysteine to its phenylalanine, the CDR3 spans 16 amino acids. Only the CDR3 DNA stays, 48 bases, in frame from base 1. CDR1 and CDR2 are drawn from the germline V gene: SGHTA, FQGNSA. The source of the sample is a study of T-cell memory formation after mild COVID-19 (dated by TCRdb to the early 2020s). Some background on the complete study: TCR sequence clusters from the two donors were found to be largely donor specific. In a couple of donors, T-cell clones that expanded and contracted after mild COVID-19 were followed by sequencing TCRalpha and TCRbeta repertoires longitudinally. Two young, previously healthy adult volunteers, one female and one male, were included in the cohort.

Sequencing took place on an Illumina NovaSeq 6000. cDNA libraries for TCRalpha and TCRbeta were prepared by 5'RACE using constant-segment primers, with sample barcodes and unique molecular identifiers added. RNA was extracted from every sample with Trizol reagent. Library amplification was performed in two PCR steps, and a second sample barcode and Illumina TruSeq adapters were introduced in the second step. Sequencing of libraries was performed on an Illumina NovaSeq with 2 x 150 bp paired-end reads. Per the source publication's procedure: Demultiplexing of reads and collapsing into UMI-guided consensus sequences were performed with migec v1.2.7. With mixcr v2.1.11, UMI consensuses were aligned to TRA and TRB V and J templates and assembled into clonotypes. A clonotype was counted as expanded or contracted only when both edgeR and NoisET called the clonotype significant, with the noise models trained on biological replicates. edgeR calls used a false discovery rate-adjusted p below 0.01 and a log2 fold-change threshold of 1. As an exploratory analysis of dynamics, max-normalized trajectories of the 1000 most abundant clonotypes were examined by PCA with hierarchical clustering. Separately sequenced CD4+ and CD8+ repertoires were used to assign a CD4 or CD8 phenotype to each responding clone. Using fastp at Q25 and MiXCR, TCRdb reprocessed the public reads and kept productive beta chains. Here each entry gathers all rows of one CDR3 protein and keeps the most common genes and DNA. V and J calls and clone size were set by TCRdb, not the authors. Recorded for this sample are about 110,000 distinct CDR3 sequences; 15% to 20% of them occurred a single time. The ten most abundant clones make up less than 35% of the sample.

Broad study findings and their caveats: The detection of some responding clones in pre-infection memory suggests that pre-existing cross-reactive memory T cells joined the SARS-CoV-2 response. Contracting CD4+ clones were located mainly in the CM and EM memory subsets, whereas CD8+ clones were found to be enriched in EMRA. The study covered only a couple of mild cases, and larger cohorts including severe cases with pre-infection samples were considered necessary. Clones that contracted from day 15 to 85 showed balanced CD4/CD8 phenotypes, whereas a second wave of clones that expanded from day 15 to 37 leaned towards CD4+. SARS-CoV-2 specificity was not confirmed for the second-wave clones peaking on day 37.

The sequence came from an adult woman who had mild COVID-19 (a few samples of this study predate the infection). The sample titles of this study are shuffled in the database, so cell type and time point are left out; the donor was told from shared clones. Sequencing input: PBMCs or a T cell subset sorted from them (not recorded which). The rearranged segments are TRBV7-2 and TRBJ2-3, with 10 bases matching TRBD2. The CDR3 in this case is CASSLLSGGDTDTQYF. The nucleotide sequence is given as TGTGCCAGCAGCTTACTGAGCGGGGGGGACACAGATACGCAGTATTTT.